The T cell receptor (beta chain) described here comes from a study of metastatic and nonmetastatic thyroid tumors. On the study more broadly: Repertoire comparisons spanned blood and tumor or nodule tissue from malignant and benign thyroid patients.

Thyroid surgery was performed in patients who had received no treatment beforehand. Study conclusions and caveats: Malignant thyroid tumors reportedly had TCR beta diversity that was significantly higher than in benign nodules, in blood and tumor.

This clone has ten or more counts. Its antigen is currently unknown. Per the original data handling: Researchers built a distant-metastasis classifier for papillary thyroid cancer that drew on CDR3 differences across clinicopathological groups. TCRdb re-processed the PCR reads through MiXCR. The V and J calls here are based on TCRdb, not the publication. The sample lists 21,000 or so clones, about 15% seen once, with around 19% in the top ten. Material: blood. The sequence was obtained from a female donor with papillary thyroid cancer or a benign thyroid nodule (not recorded which). Some clones in this sample may be carry-over from other donors' samples.

CDR3 loop: CASSSVENMNTEAFF. Written as DNA, the CDR3 is TGTGCCAGCAGCTCGGTCGAGAACATGAACACTGAAGCTTTCTTT. This chain links TRBV7-6 with TRBJ1-1, with D uncertain. CDR1 SGHVS and CDR2 FNYEAQ come from the germline V gene. This CDR3 region has 15 residues. Trimming took off 4 bases at V and 0 bases at J, with 12 bases between the two ends.